The clone carrying this T cell receptor (beta chain) was seen only a few times. The junction differs from germline at one of its ends, possibly a read error. This record belongs to a study of blood T cells in healthy people across ages. With a J-beta primer mix and a sample-barcoded 5' primer, a second PCR ran roughly 6 to 11 cycles. Each of the samples gave a minimum of 3 million paired-end reads that contained CDR3. Each CDR3 protein is one row after TCRdb ran MiXCR on the 5' RACE reads. The repertoire includes approximately 800,000 distinct CDR3 sequences, 58% of them detected once, and roughly 22% sits in the top ten. There were at least 5.5 micrograms of total RNA extracted from every sample. The sequence derives from a man aged 30-40 years in good health. The sequenced sample was blood.

The CDR3 loop is CASRNNEQFF. The DNA of the CDR3 is TGTGCTAGCAGGAACAATGAGCAGTTCTTC. The V call is TRBV7-7, the J call TRBJ2-1; the D is unclear. The CDR3 consists of 10 residues. CDR1 and CDR2 from the germline V gene are SSHAT and FNYEAQ (reference sequence).